This T cell receptor beta chain was found in a study of early T cells in non-severe SARS-CoV-2 infection. Study as a whole: Whole-blood bulk RNA, unsorted, was sequenced, and chains were unpaired.

The table lists this clonotype with many counts. Antigen unknown. Overall study results and limits: Private and CD4 specificities were missed by VDJdb matching, which favored anti-spike CD8 responses.

The protocol attached unique molecular identifiers to individual cDNA molecules. One entry per CDR3 protein, called by TCRdb with MiXCR from the 5' RACE reads. Among some 91,000 distinct CDR3 sequences listed, around 10% were seen once. The sample here was whole blood, taken at baseline. The receptor's source is an adult who was a healthcare worker with PCR-confirmed SARS-CoV-2 infection or an uninfected control (not recorded which).

The DNA for the CDR3 is TGTGCCTGGGCTAGACAGGCCACTGAAGCTTTCTTT. It yields the protein CAWARQATEAFF. This chain uses TRBV30 with TRBJ1-1, with D perhaps matching TRBD1 (6 bases). This CDR3 is built from 12 residues. Trimming took off 5 bases at V and 4 bases at J, with 11 bases between the two ends. CDR1 GTSNPN and CDR2 SVGIG come from the germline V gene (reference sequence).